This T cell receptor beta chain stems from a study of cytomegalovirus exposure and HLA in healthy donors. The PCR contained 60 Vbeta and 13 Jbeta primers. TCRdb's copy holds only in-frame clones and misses some; the assay was immunoSEQ multiplex PCR. The sample's table shows approximately 110,000 clones. At collection, donors were nominally healthy, but unrecorded immune exposures were probable. Germline assignment: CDR1 MNHEY and CDR2 SVGAGI. V was clipped by 2 bases and J by 13 bases, with 9 bases between them. CDR3 length: 11 amino acids. Sequencing input: PBMCs. The source of this sequence is a man aged 50-59 years in good health and CMV-seronegative. This sequence joins TRBV6-5 and TRBJ2-1, with D maybe TRBD1 (6 bases). The CDR3, as DNA: TGTGCCAGCAGTTACGAGGGGGATCAGTTCTTC. Its translation: CASSYEGDQFF.